Detailed here is one T cell receptor beta chain. The target antigen is unknown. The study ran its PCR with 60 Vbeta and 13 Jbeta primers. Libraries were prepared by immunoSEQ multiplex PCR; TCRdb keeps only in-frame clonotypes and omits some of them. The data show some 180,000 clones, approximately 84% seen once. Trimming left V 6 bases short and J 4 bases short, with 16 bases between. Germline V CDR1 and CDR2: ENHRY, SYGVKD. The CDR3 is 14 amino acids. The source of the sample is a study of cytomegalovirus exposure and HLA in healthy donors. General study results and limits: The authors later found TCR association rates varying by HLA locus, with DRB1 most and HLA-C fewest.

The rearrangement joins TRBV10-3 to TRBJ2-7; a possible D gene is TRBD2 (6 bases). This TCR was sampled from a girl under three years old in good health and CMV-seronegative. The sequencing input was PBMCs. In nucleotides, the CDR3 is TGTGCCATCAGAAGAAGCGGGCCAGAGTACGAGCAGTACTTC. Translating gives CAIRRSGPEYEQYF.